The T cell receptor (beta chain) under discussion was sequenced for a study of blood T cell repertoires in COVID-19. Study overall: The origin of the acute and convalescent COVID-19 samples was the United States, Italy and Spain.

In the source study's methods: The authors estimated nucleated cell counts from reference gene primer amplification. TCRdb's table, derived via immunoSEQ multiplex PCR, lists solely in-frame clones and lacks some. V, J and clone size derive from that table, while D and trimming were established from the DNA sequence. The repertoire holds under 200,000 clones, with about 83% as singletons. There are 12 residues in the CDR3. Trimming took off 5 bases at V and 4 bases at J, with 9 bases between the two ends. CDR1 and CDR2 (germline): GTSNPN, SVGIG (reference sequence). The V call is TRBV30, the J call TRBJ1-3; the D gene is possibly TRBD1 (5 bases). The clonotype comes from a man between 60 and 75 years old with acute or convalescent COVID-19. Sequenced material: peripheral blood. The CDR3 reads CAWPDSGNTIYF. The CDR3 coding sequence is TGTGCCTGGCCCGACAGCGGAAACACCATATATTTT.